Each of the 8 T cell receptor beta chains below was sequenced from the same sample in a study of cytomegalovirus exposure and HLA in healthy donors (dated by TCRdb to about 2017). Receptor libraries were prepared by the immunoSEQ multiplex PCR assay. The immuneACCESS repertoire file appears here via TCRdb, limited to in-frame rearrangements. These files lack a portion of the clones; in checked studies, under half of the deficit traces to unresolved V genes, and the cause of the others is not known. In all, the sample holds around 56,000 clones, and about 92% of those were seen once. Under 2% of the sample goes to the ten largest clones. The specimen was PBMCs. These TCRs come from a woman between 18 and 30 years old in good health and CMV-seropositive.

This rearrangement joins TRBV11-2 to TRBJ2-5, with 7 bases fitting TRBD1. The V gene's germline CDR1 is SGHAT and CDR2 FQNNGV. The CDR3 covers 13 residues. After removal of 2 bases from V and 4 bases from J, the junction contained 1 base not matched to a gene. The CDR3 DNA reads TGTGCCAGCAGCTTAAACAGGGGAGAGACCCAGTACTTC. Protein: CASSLNRGETQYF.

The V gene is TRBV2, the J gene TRBJ1-5; D may be TRBD1 (6 bases). The V gene's germline CDR1 is SNHLY and CDR2 FYNNEI. This CDR3 contains 14 residues. V was trimmed by 7 bases and J by 1 base, leaving 11 bases between them. The CDR3 region is CASTQGPSNQPQHF. In DNA, the CDR3 is TGTGCCAGCACCCAGGGGCCGAGCAATCAGCCCCAGCATTTT.

The chain carries TRBV27 and TRBJ1-1, with D possibly TRBD1 on 6 matching bases. Germline V gene data show CDR1 as MNHEY and CDR2 as SMNVEV (reference sequence). This CDR3 is 14 amino acids long. Trimming removed 5 bases from V and 6 bases from J, with 16 bases in between. Here the CDR3 DNA reads TGTGCCAGCAGTAGAATTAACTCAGGGGCTGAAGCTTTCTTT. This sequence encodes CASSRINSGAEAFF.

The chain uses TRBV5-6 and TRBJ2-7; a possible D gene is TRBD2 (6 bases). CDR3 length equals 15 residues. Germline lookup yields CDR1 SGHDT and CDR2 YYEEEE. V lost 4 bases and J lost 2, with 16 bases in between. CDR3 amino acids: CASSRRGKGPYEQYF. DNA of the CDR3: TGTGCCAGCAGCCGGAGGGGTAAGGGTCCCTACGAGCAGTACTTC.

This clone was detected only once. V and J are TRBV6-5 and TRBJ1-2; TRBD1 matches at 8 bases. V was clipped by 2 bases and J by 2 bases; unmatched bases: 4. The CDR3 is 15 amino acids. Germline V lookup: CDR1 MNHEY, CDR2 SVGAGI. For the CDR3, the DNA is TGTGCCAGCAGTTACGGGACAGGATTCAACTATGGCTACACCTTC. Its translation is CASSYGTGFNYGYTF.

The CDR3 DNA reads as TGTGCCAGCAGTGAGGGACAGGGGAGAGGCTACACCTTC. Protein sequence: CASSEGQGRGYTF. The chain is built from TRBV6-1 and TRBJ1-2; TRBD1 matches at 10 bases. The junction had 3 bases not matched to a gene; V was cut back by 3 bases and J by 8 bases. This CDR3 has 13 amino acids. Germline lookup yields CDR1 MNHNS and CDR2 SASEGT.

The V and J genes are TRBV25-1 and TRBJ2-2, with 10 bases identical to TRBD1. The V and J ends lost 8 bases and 2 bases, in that order; junction bases with no gene match: 8. Germline lookup yields CDR1 MGHDK and CDR2 SYGVNS. The CDR3 spans 16 residues. DNA for the CDR3: TGTGCCAGCCTTCCGGACAGGGGGGTTAACACCGGGGAGCTGTTTTTT. It codes for CASLPDRGVNTGELFF. Drawing the rest from reference TRBV25-1 and TRBJ2-2, the complete variable domain is EADIYQTPRYLVIGTGKKITLECSQTMGHDKMYWYQQDPGMELHLIHYSYGVNSTEKGDLSSESTVSRIRTEHFPLTLESARPSHTSQYLCASLPDRGVNTGELFFGEGSRLTVL.

This chain joins TRBV27 and TRBJ2-7, with D perhaps TRBD1 (5 bases). CDR1 is MNHEY, CDR2 SMNVEV, per germline (reference sequence). Trimming cost V 7 bases and J 3 bases, with 19 bases left between them. The CDR3 runs 15 residues. CDR3 residues: CASTFPGLRDYEQYF. As DNA, the CDR3 is TGTGCCAGCACCTTCCCTGGCCTCAGGGACTACGAGCAGTACTTC.